The next 29 T cell receptor beta chains were all read from a single sample in a study of CD8+ T cells in alopecia areata. RNA was isolated and reverse transcribed to cDNA, the sequencing template. The method was immunoSEQ multiplex PCR; TCRdb's version includes in-frame clones alone and lacks a portion of them. The sample lists some 100,000 clones, around 44% occurring once. Described treatment: oral pan-JAK inhibitor, 5-10 mg twice daily. The input for sequencing was CD8+ T cells sorted from blood, taken at week 24, from a patient treated with tofacitinib. The receptors originated from a human donor with alopecia areata.

A note on this clone: Other DNA sequences in this specimen translate into the identical CDR3. The gene calls are TRBV29-1 and TRBJ2-1; D gene uncertain. The V gene's germline CDR1 is SQVTM and CDR2 ANQGSEA. There are 14 residues in the CDR3. V lost 3 bases, J lost 2 bases, and 11 bases lay in between. Here the CDR3 reads CSVESGSAYNEQFF. The CDR3, as DNA: TGCAGCGTTGAGTCTGGGTCGGCCTACAATGAGCAGTTCTTC.

V is TRBV4-1 and J is TRBJ2-5; a weak D match, TRBD2 (5 bases). V dropped 2 bases and J dropped 3 bases, with 16 bases sitting between them. CDR1 and CDR2 (germline): MGHRA, YSYEKL. The CDR3 loop spans 16 amino acids. CDR3 in amino acids: CASSQPGTGSKETQYF. The CDR3 coding sequence is TGCGCCAGCAGCCAACCCGGAACGGGATCCAAAGAGACCCAGTACTTC.

The V call is TRBV19, the J call TRBJ2-7, with D possibly TRBD2 on 5 matching bases. CDR1 is LNHDA, CDR2 SQIVND, per germline (reference sequence). The CDR3 spans 13 residues. V was cut by 5 bases and J by 6 bases, with 14 bases left in between. The CDR3, as DNA: TGTGCCAGTAGTGCCTCAGCGGAGCGCGAGCAGTACTTC. It translates to CASSASAEREQYF.

The table lists this clone with a few counts. CDR3 residues: CASRPLNRENTEAFF. The DNA for the CDR3 is TGCGCCAGCCGACCCTTGAACAGGGAGAACACTGAAGCTTTCTTT. The chain uses TRBV5-1 and TRBJ1-1; D possibly corresponds to TRBD1 (6 bases). Germline V lookup: CDR1 SGHRS, CDR2 YFSETQ. V gave up 7 bases and J gave up 1 base, with 17 bases separating them. This CDR3 has 15 residues.

The chain uses TRBV4-1 and TRBJ2-7; 8 bases match TRBD1. Germline CDR1 reads MGHRA; CDR2 reads YSYEKL. The CDR3 loop spans 15 amino acids. Trimming removed 1 base from V and 3 bases from J; junction bases left unmatched: 5. The CDR3 protein is CASSQVTGVSYEQYF. Here the CDR3 DNA reads TGCGCCAGCAGCCAAGTGACAGGGGTAAGCTACGAGCAGTACTTC.

This clone was found a few times. CDR3 protein: CASSLGLGTSPGELFF. CDR3 coding DNA: TGTGCCAGCAGCCTAGGACTAGGGACGAGTCCCGGGGAGCTGTTTTTT. This sequence joins TRBV7-9 and TRBJ2-2, with TRBD2 matching over 7 bases. CDR3 size: 16 residues. Trimming removed 5 bases from V and 6 bases from J; junction bases left unmatched: 12. Germline CDR1 and CDR2: SEHNR and FQNEAQ (reference sequence).

J is TRBJ2-2 and V is TRBV29-1; D is unclear. CDR1 and CDR2 from the germline V gene are SQVTM and ANQGSEA. This CDR3 comprises 15 residues. The V and J ends lost 3 bases and 5 bases respectively, with 16 bases between them. The DNA of the CDR3 is TGCAGCGTTGACCCAGGCGAAGTAGGGACCGGGGAGCTGTTTTTT. It yields the protein CSVDPGEVGTGELFF.

This clone was observed many times. The junction does not match germline at one end; this may be a read error. The genes are TRBV7-7 and TRBJ2-5, with D tentatively TRBD1 (6 bases). The CDR3 covers 14 residues. The germline CDR1 and CDR2 sequences are SSHAT and FNYEAQ (reference sequence). DNA of the CDR3: TGTGCTAGCAGCTTAGCCAGGGGACGGGAGACCCAGTACTTC. This translates into CASSLARGRETQYF.

V and J are TRBV7-8 and TRBJ2-7, with D possibly TRBD1 on 6 matching bases. Per the germline V gene, CDR1 is SGHVS and CDR2 is FQNEAQ. The length of the CDR3 is 14 residues. Between the trimmed V and J ends, which lost 4 bases and 2 bases, there was a span of 12 bases. CDR3 loop: CASSYGTPAYEQYF. The CDR3 DNA reads as TGTGCCAGCAGCTACGGGACACCAGCCTACGAGCAGTACTTC.

This chain joins TRBV29-1 and TRBJ2-5; weak D call: TRBD2 (5 bases). Trimming cost V 0 bases and J 2 bases, with 22 bases left between them. This CDR3 comprises 18 residues. Germline CDR1 and CDR2: SQVTM and ANQGSEA. CDR3 coding DNA: TGCAGCGTTGAAGATAATAAAGGCGTGGTATCGGGGCAAGAGACCCAGTACTTC. Protein product: CSVEDNKGVVSGQETQYF. Drawing the rest from reference TRBV29-1 and TRBJ2-5, the complete variable domain is SAVISQKPSRDICQRGTSLTIQCQVDSQVTMMFWYRQQPGQSLTLIATANQGSEATYESGFVIDKFPISRPNLTFSTLTVSNMSPEDSSIYLCSVEDNKGVVSGQETQYFGPGTRLLVL.

The V gene is TRBV6-1, the J gene TRBJ2-1, with D unclear. Trimming removed 5 bases from V and 8 bases from J, with 7 bases in between. There are 11 residues in the CDR3. Germline V CDR1 and CDR2: MNHNS, SASEGT. The CDR3 nucleotides are TGTGCCAGCAGTTTATACCATGAGCAGTTCTTC. It codes for CASSLYHEQFF.

This clone was observed a handful of times. The chain is built from TRBV4-3 and TRBJ2-7; D is ambiguous. The CDR3 has 14 amino acids. Germline V gene data show CDR1 as LGHNA and CDR2 as YSLEER. The V end lost 1 base, the J end lost 6 bases, and 13 bases lay between the germline ends. CDR3 coding DNA: TGCGCCAGCAGCCAAGGGGTTCAGGCACGCGAGCAGTACTTC. Its translation: CASSQGVQAREQYF.

The V gene is TRBV9, the J gene TRBJ2-5, with D perhaps TRBD2 (6 bases). Trimming took off 4 bases at V and 3 bases at J, with 10 bases between the two ends. The CDR3 length is 13 residues. Germline CDR1 reads SGDLS; CDR2 reads YYNGEE. CDR3 loop: CASSPGTEETQYF. For the CDR3, the DNA is TGTGCCAGCAGCCCAGGGACTGAAGAGACCCAGTACTTC.

As DNA, the CDR3 is TGCGCCAGCAGTGAACCGGGCGAGGGCAAAAACATTCAGTACTTC. It specifies CASSEPGEGKNIQYF. V and J are TRBV10-2 and TRBJ2-4; perhaps TRBD2 as D (5 bases). This CDR3 has 15 residues. Germline V gene data show CDR1 as WSHSY and CDR2 as SAAADI. V was pared by 3 bases and J by 3 bases, with 12 bases between.

The rearrangement uses TRBV21-1 and TRBJ2-5. TRBV21-1 is assigned pseudogene status. The CDR3 runs 16 residues. CDR3 loop: CASSKGVGGRKETQYF. Here the CDR3 DNA reads TGTGCCAGCAGCAAAGGGGTCGGGGGCAGAAAAGAGACCCAGTACTTC.

This clone was detected a few times. The chain joins TRBV29-1 to TRBJ2-7; TRBD2 matches at 8 bases. This CDR3 spans 16 amino acids. Germline V gene lookup returns CDR1 SQVTM and CDR2 ANQGSEA. Germline trimming cut 7 bases from V and 4 bases from J; bases unmatched to any gene: 18. CDR3 amino acids: CSAGRGGWQDGYEQYF. CDR3 in DNA: TGCAGCGCCGGGAGGGGGGGTTGGCAGGATGGGTACGAGCAGTACTTC.

This clone was counted a few times. The V call is TRBV9, the J call TRBJ2-7; no reliable D call. The germline V gene has CDR1 SGDLS and CDR2 YYNGEE. This CDR3 is 13 amino acids long. V was trimmed by 3 bases and J by 5 bases, leaving 12 bases between them. The CDR3 reads CASSGPVYNEQYF. DNA for the CDR3: TGTGCCAGCAGCGGCCCGGTGTATAACGAGCAGTACTTC.

The chain has TRBV5-1 and TRBJ2-3; 8 bases match TRBD2. With 2 bases clipped from V and 0 bases from J, the junction kept 11 bases outside the gene matches. In germline, CDR1 is SGHRS, CDR2 YFSETQ. CDR3 length: 18 amino acids. The CDR3, as DNA: TGCGCCAGCAGCTTCGGGCGGGAGGTCCGACCTAGCACAGATACGCAGTATTTT. It specifies CASSFGREVRPSTDTQYF.

This clone showed up just a few times. The V call is TRBV19, the J call TRBJ1-1; possibly TRBD1 for D (6 bases). V lost 3 bases to trimming and J lost 8 bases, with 10 bases between them. The CDR3 has 12 residues. Germline-derived CDR1 and CDR2 are LNHDA and SQIVND (reference sequence). CDR3 DNA sequence: TGTGCCAGTAGTATTGGGGGCCTGGAAGCTTTCTTT. Translated, it gives CASSIGGLEAFF.

The genes are TRBV19 and TRBJ1-2; TRBD1 is a possible D gene (5 bases). Between the trimmed V and J ends, which lost 3 bases and 4 bases, there was a span of 12 bases. The CDR3 length is 14 residues. Germline V CDR1 and CDR2: LNHDA, SQIVND (reference sequence). CDR3 loop: CASSMRGMGYGYTF. DNA of the CDR3: TGTGCCAGTAGTATGAGGGGAATGGGCTATGGCTACACCTTC.

This clone was seen a single time. The J gene is TRBJ2-7, the V gene TRBV11-2; TRBD2 aligns across 8 bases. Trimming cost V 5 bases and J 1 base; bases outside gene matches: 7. The germline V gene encodes CDR1 SGHAT and CDR2 FQNNGV. The CDR3 loop spans 15 amino acids. This CDR3 reads CASSGGLGLSYEQYF. The CDR3 DNA follows: TGTGCCAGCAGCGGGGGACTAGGCTTATCCTACGAGCAGTACTTC. The complete variable domain, with remaining parts taken from reference TRBV11-2 and TRBJ2-7, reads EAGVAQSPRYKIIEKRQSVAFWCNPISGHATLYWYQQILGQGPKLLIQFQNNGVVDDSQLPKDRFSAERLKGVDSTLKIQPAKLEDSAVYLCASSGGLGLSYEQYFGPGTRLTVT.

This clone was counted a few times. This chain links TRBV30 with TRBJ2-5; 12 nucleotides match TRBD2. Germline V gene data show CDR1 as GTSNPN and CDR2 as SVGIG (reference sequence). CDR3 length equals 16 residues. Losses at the gene ends were 3 bases for V and 7 bases for J; bases not matched to a gene: 12. CDR3 in amino acids: CAWRDRLAGDPRTQYF. The DNA for the CDR3 is TGTGCCTGGAGAGATAGACTAGCGGGAGACCCAAGGACCCAGTACTTC.

The chain links TRBV5-1 to TRBJ2-4; TRBD1 matches at 8 bases. This CDR3 is built from 16 residues. V lost 5 bases and J lost 2; bases outside the gene matches: 9. Germline-derived CDR1 and CDR2 are SGHRS and YFSETQ. The CDR3 coding sequence is TGCGCCAGCAGTCAGGGACAGGATGGCACCAAAAACATTCAGTACTTC. Its translation: CASSQGQDGTKNIQYF.

As regards this clone: In the same sample, other DNA sequences code for this CDR3. This chain links TRBV29-1 with TRBJ1-1, with TRBD1 identical over 10 bases. V trimming: 7 bases; J trimming: 1 base; junction bases outside the gene matches: 3. The length of the CDR3 is 13 residues. CDR1 SQVTM and CDR2 ANQGSEA come from the germline V gene. This CDR3 reads CSARDRGNTEAFF. The CDR3 DNA reads TGCAGCGCCCGGGACAGGGGGAACACTGAAGCTTTCTTT.

The J gene is TRBJ2-1, the V gene TRBV4-1, with no clear D. With 2 bases removed from V and 6 bases from J, the gap between germline ends came to 14 bases. The CDR3 loop spans 15 amino acids. Germline CDR1 reads MGHRA; CDR2 reads YSYEKL. The CDR3 is CASSQNRLVGNEQFF. The CDR3 region has the DNA TGCGCCAGCAGCCAAAACCGTCTAGTCGGCAATGAGCAGTTCTTC.

The rearrangement joins TRBV19 to TRBJ1-1, with D unresolved. The CDR3 spans 13 residues. Trimming removed 11 bases at V and 0 bases at J, with 13 bases between. The germline V gene has CDR1 LNHDA and CDR2 SQIVND (reference sequence). The CDR3 region has the DNA TGTGCCGGATTATGGCGCCTGAACACTGAAGCTTTCTTT. Its protein product is CAGLWRLNTEAFF.

The chain has TRBV27 and TRBJ1-5, with a possible D match to TRBD1 (5 bases). Germline CDR1 is MNHEY and CDR2 is SMNVEV (reference sequence). Trimming cost V 5 bases and J 6 bases, with 17 bases left between them. The CDR3 is 15 amino acids. As DNA, the CDR3 is TGTGCCAGCAGTCCGGACTCTGGAAGGGGTCAGCCCCAGCATTTT. Translation gives CASSPDSGRGQPQHF.

The V call is TRBV7-9, the J call TRBJ2-1, with D possibly matching TRBD1 (5 bases). There are 18 residues in the CDR3. The germline V gene encodes CDR1 SEHNR and CDR2 FQNEAQ (reference sequence). Trimming cost V 4 bases and J 0 bases, with 19 bases left between them. The CDR3 region is CASSSGPGQPSSYNEQFF. The CDR3 DNA reads TGTGCCAGCAGCTCAGGACCAGGGCAGCCAAGCTCCTACAATGAGCAGTTCTTC.

The gene calls are TRBV6-5 and TRBJ2-7; D gene ambiguous. Trimming removed 6 bases from V and 2 bases from J, with 8 bases in between. Germline values: CDR1 MNHEY, CDR2 SVGAGI. This CDR3 is 12 amino acids long. In nucleotides, the CDR3 is TGTGCCAGCAGGTCCATCGCCTACGAGCAGTACTTC. This translates into CASRSIAYEQYF.